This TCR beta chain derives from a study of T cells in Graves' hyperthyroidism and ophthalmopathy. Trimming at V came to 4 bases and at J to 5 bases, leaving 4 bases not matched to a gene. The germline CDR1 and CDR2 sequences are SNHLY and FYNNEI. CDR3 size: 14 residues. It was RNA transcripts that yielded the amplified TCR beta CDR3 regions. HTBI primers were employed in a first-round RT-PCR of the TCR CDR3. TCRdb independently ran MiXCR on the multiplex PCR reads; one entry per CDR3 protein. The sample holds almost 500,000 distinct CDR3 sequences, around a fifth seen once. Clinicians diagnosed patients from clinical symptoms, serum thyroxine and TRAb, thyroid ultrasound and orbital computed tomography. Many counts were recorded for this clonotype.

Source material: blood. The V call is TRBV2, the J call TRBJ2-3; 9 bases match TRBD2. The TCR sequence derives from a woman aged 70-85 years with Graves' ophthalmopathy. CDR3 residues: CASSASGRRDTQYF. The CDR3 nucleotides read TGTGCCAGCAGTGCCAGCGGGAGGAGAGATACGCAGTATTTT.